This T cell receptor beta chain came from a study of cytomegalovirus exposure and HLA in healthy donors. Study-wide points: An Asian-associated ancestry cluster reportedly showed fewer N-insertions than the approximately 650-donor mean in a later analysis. Published work reported that the classifier diagnosed cytomegalovirus status with high specificity and sensitivity.

The V end was cut by 5 bases, the J end by 4 bases, with 20 bases between. This CDR3 is 17 amino acids long. CDR1 and CDR2 from the germline V gene are LNHNV and YYDKDF (reference sequence). Notes on this clone: Antigen specificity is unknown.

Primers included in the PCR were 60 Vbeta and 13 Jbeta primers. TCRdb keeps only in-frame clones here, not all; method: immunoSEQ multiplex PCR. The table includes some 150,000 clones, around 80% detected once. This clonotype was obtained from a woman under 40 in good health and CMV-seropositive. The chain employs TRBV15 and TRBJ1-4, with D possibly TRBD1 on 5 matching bases. What was sequenced was PBMCs. The CDR3 DNA is TGTGCCACCAGCCCCCGTCGTGACAGACTCCTTAATGAAAAACTGTTTTTT. Translated: CATSPRRDRLLNEKLFF.